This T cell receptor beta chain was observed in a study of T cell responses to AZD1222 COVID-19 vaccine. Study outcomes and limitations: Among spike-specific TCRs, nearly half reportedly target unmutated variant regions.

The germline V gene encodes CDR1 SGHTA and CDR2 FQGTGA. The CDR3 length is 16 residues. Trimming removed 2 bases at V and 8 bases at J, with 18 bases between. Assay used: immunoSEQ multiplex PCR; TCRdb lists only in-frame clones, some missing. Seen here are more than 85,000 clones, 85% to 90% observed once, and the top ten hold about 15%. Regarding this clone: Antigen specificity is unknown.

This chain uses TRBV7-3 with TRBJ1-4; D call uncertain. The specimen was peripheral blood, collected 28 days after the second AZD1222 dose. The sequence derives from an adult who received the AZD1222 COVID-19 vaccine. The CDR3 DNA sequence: TGTGCCAGCAGCTTAGAGGCAGTCGGGGAGTCAGAAAAACTGTTTTTT. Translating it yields CASSLEAVGESEKLFF.